This T cell receptor beta chain was recorded in a study of neurological immune-mediated disorders. Study-wide results and limits: No sharing of CDR3 amino acid sequences was observed among expanded clones across subjects, suggesting private repertoires in all groups. Multiple sclerosis patients had less TCR clonal expansion than even healthy controls, unlike HTLV-1-associated myelopathy.

The cDNA was generated by 5'RACE with 10-nucleotide random UMIs. Using its own MiXCR run on the 5' RACE reads, TCRdb lists one record per CDR3 protein. The repertoire holds 95,000 to 150,000 distinct CDR3 sequences, with about 3.2% as singletons. This clonotype was observed many times. Its antigen is not known. Stored at -80 C, 2 million PBMCs were the source of the unsorted libraries. The sample was PBMCs. This TCR came from a woman aged 25 to 45 with multiple sclerosis.

CDR3 residues: CASSPRLTFPETQYF. In DNA form, the CDR3 reads TGTGCCAGCAGCCCTAGACTGACCTTCCCAGAGACCCAGTACTTC. V usage is TRBV7-2 and J usage is TRBJ2-5; no definite D call. The CDR3 covers 15 residues. CDR1 and CDR2 (germline): SGHTA, FQGNSA. V was trimmed by 5 bases and J by 4 bases, leaving 17 bases between them. Drawing the rest from reference TRBV7-2 and TRBJ2-5, the complete variable domain is GAGVSQSPSNKVTEKGKDVELRCDPISGHTALYWYRQSLGQGLEFLIYFQGNSAPDKSGLPSDRFSAERTGGSVSTLTIQRTQQEDSAVYLCASSPRLTFPETQYFGPGTRLLVL.